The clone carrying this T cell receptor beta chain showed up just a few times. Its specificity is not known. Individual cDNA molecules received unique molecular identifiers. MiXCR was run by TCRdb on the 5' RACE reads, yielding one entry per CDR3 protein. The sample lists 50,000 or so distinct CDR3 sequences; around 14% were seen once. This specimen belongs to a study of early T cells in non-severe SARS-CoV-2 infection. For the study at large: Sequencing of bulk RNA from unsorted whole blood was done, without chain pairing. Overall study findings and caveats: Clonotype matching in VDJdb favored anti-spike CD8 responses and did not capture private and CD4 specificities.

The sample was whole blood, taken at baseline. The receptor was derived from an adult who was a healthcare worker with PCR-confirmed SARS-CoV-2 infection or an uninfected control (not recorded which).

CDR3 coding DNA: TGCAGCGTAAAGGGACAGGGTGCAGATACGCAGTATTTT. Translating gives CSVKGQGADTQYF. The chain couples TRBV29-1 to TRBJ2-3; 9 nucleotides line up with TRBD1. With V trimmed by 6 bases and J by 4 bases, 5 bases remained unmatched. This CDR3 has 13 residues. Germline assignment: CDR1 SQVTM and CDR2 ANQGSEA.